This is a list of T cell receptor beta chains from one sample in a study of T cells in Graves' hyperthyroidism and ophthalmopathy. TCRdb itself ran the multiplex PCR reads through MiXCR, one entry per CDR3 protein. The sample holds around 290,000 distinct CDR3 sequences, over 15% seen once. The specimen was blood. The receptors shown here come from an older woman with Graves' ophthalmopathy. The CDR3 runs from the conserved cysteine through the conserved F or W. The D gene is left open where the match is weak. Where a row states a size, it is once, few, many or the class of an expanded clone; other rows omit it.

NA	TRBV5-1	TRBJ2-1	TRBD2	TGCGCCAGCAGCTCGGGACTAGCGGTTAGTGATGAGCAGTTCTTC	CASSSGLAVSDEQFF
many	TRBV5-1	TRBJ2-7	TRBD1	TGCGCCAGCAGCTCCACAGGGGGCTCCTACGAGCAGTACTTC	CASSSTGGSYEQYF
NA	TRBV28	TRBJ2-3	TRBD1	TGTGCCACGGGGCGGCAGGGGGCAGATACGCAGTATTTT	CATGRQGADTQYF
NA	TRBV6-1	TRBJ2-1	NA	TGTGCCAGCAGCCTATCCTACGGGGGAGTGGCCTACAATGAGCAGTTCTTC	CASSLSYGGVAYNEQFF
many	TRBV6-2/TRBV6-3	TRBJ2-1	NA	TGTGCCAGCAGCCCCGACAGCGTGAATGAGCAGTTCTTC	CASSPDSVNEQFF
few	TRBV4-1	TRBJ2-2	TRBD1	TGCGCCAGCAGCCAAGTCCAACAGGGGACCGGGGAGCTGTTTTTT	CASSQVQQGTGELFF
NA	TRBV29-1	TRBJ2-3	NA	TGCAGCGGGGGAGATACGCAGTATTTT	CSGGDTQYF
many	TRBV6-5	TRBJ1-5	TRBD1	TGTGCCAGCAGTTACTCGATCGGGACAGGGGCTAGCAATCAGCCCCAGCATTTT	CASSYSIGTGASNQPQHF
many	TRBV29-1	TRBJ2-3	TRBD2	TGCAGCGTTGATATGGGAGGGGGCACAGATACGCAGTATTTT	CSVDMGGGTDTQYF
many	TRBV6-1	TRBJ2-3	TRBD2	TGTGCCAGCAGTTCCCAACCGGGACTAGCGACAGATACGCAGTATTTT	CASSSQPGLATDTQYF
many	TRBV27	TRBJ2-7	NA	TGTGCCAGCAGTTTAAGAGGAACCTACGAGCAGTACTTC	CASSLRGTYEQYF
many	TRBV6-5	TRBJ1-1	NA	TGTGCCAGCAGTTACTTCCTAGACAGTCTGAACACTGAAGCTTTCTTT	CASSYFLDSLNTEAFF
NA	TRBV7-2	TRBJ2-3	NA	TGTGCCAGCAGCTTTTTCAGGGGGGTGGGGTATTTT	CASSFFRGVGYF
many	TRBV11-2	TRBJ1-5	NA	TGTGCCAGCAGTCCTGGGTCAGGGCCCCAGCATTTT	CASSPGSGPQHF
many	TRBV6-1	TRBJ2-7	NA	TGTGCCAGCAGTTACACTGAAACGGGAGTATGGTTGCGCGAGCAGTACTTC	CASSYTETGVWLREQYF
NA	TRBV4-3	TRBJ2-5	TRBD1	TGCGCCAGCAGCCAAGAGTGGACAGGGGAGAGGGCCCAGTACTTC	CASSQEWTGERAQYF
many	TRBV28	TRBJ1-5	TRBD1	TGTGCCAGCAGTTTAGGACAGGGGGCGCGGCAGCCCCAGCATTTT	CASSLGQGARQPQHF
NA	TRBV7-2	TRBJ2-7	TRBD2	TGTGCCACCGGTTGGGGGGGGATGGGCGAGCAGTACTTC	CATGWGGMGEQYF
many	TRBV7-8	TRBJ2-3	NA	TGTGCCAGCAGCCCAATGACAGGCCCACAGGGTACGCAGTATTTT	CASSPMTGPQGTQYF
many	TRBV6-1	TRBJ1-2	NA	TGTGCCAGCAGTGAAGAGATCCGGGTCTTCTATGGCTACACCTTC	CASSEEIRVFYGYTF
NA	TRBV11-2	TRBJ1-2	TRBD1	TGTGCCAGCAGCTTAGGAGGGGGAGGGGGCCTCTATGGCTACACCTTC	CASSLGGGGGLYGYTF
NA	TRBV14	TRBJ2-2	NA	TGTGCCAGCAGCCCCAAACTAGCCGCGGCCGGGGAGCTGTTTTTT	CASSPKLAAAGELFF
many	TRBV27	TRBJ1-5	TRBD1	TGTGCCAGCAGATTACAGGGGCTAGGTGCTCAGCCCCAGCATTTT	CASRLQGLGAQPQHF
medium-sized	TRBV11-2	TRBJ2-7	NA	TGTGCCAGCAGCTTAGGGGGAACGACAGGATACTCCTACGAGCAGTACTTC	CASSLGGTTGYSYEQYF
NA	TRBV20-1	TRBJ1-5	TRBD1	TGCAGTGCCAGGGGACCCCTAGACAGGGTTGATCAGCCCCAGCATTTT	CSARGPLDRVDQPQHF
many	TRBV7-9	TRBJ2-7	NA	TGTGCCAGCAGCGAAGACAGAGACGGACCGGGAGAGCAGTACTTC	CASSEDRDGPGEQYF
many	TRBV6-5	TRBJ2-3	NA	TGTGCCAGCAGTTACTCCAGCGCCCGTCGGGATACGCAGTATTTT	CASSYSSARRDTQYF
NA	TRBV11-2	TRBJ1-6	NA	TGCGCCAGCAGCCAATTGAAGCAAATGGGTTCACCCCTCCACTTT	CASSQLKQMGSPLHF
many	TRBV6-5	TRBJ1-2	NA	TGTGCCAGCAGTTACGGTCAGGGGCACTACACCTTC	CASSYGQGHYTF
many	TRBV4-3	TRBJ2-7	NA	TGCGCCAGCAGCCACCACGGTCGCGAGCAGTACTTC	CASSHHGREQYF
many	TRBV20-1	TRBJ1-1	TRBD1	TGCAGTGCTAGAGATCAGGGGGAGTTAGCTTTCTTT	CSARDQGELAFF
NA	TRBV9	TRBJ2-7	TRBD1	TGTGCCAGCAGCGTTGAGGGGGCGAGCAACGAGCAGTACTTC	CASSVEGASNEQYF
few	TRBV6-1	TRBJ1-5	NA	TGTGCCAGCAGCCAGGGGCGGCAGCCCCAGCATTTT	CASSQGRQPQHF
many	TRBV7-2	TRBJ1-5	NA	TGTGCCAGCAGGGGACCCCTCGAGAGCAATCAGCCCCAGCATTTT	CASRGPLESNQPQHF
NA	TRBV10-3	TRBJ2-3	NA	TGTGCCATCAGTGAGGGGACCCTAGGGTCAGATACGCAGTATTTT	CAISEGTLGSDTQYF
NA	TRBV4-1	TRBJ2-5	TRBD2	TGCGCCAGCAGCCAGGCCCCTAGCGGGGGGGCCCAAGAGACCCAGTACTTC	CASSQAPSGGAQETQYF
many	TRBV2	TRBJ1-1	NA	TGTGCCAGCTCCAGGCGGGGGATGAACACTGAAGCTTTCTTT	CASSRRGMNTEAFF
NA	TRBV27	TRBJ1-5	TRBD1	TGTGCCAGCAGTTCGGCAGGGGGTAGGAGCAATCAGCCCCAGCATTTT	CASSSAGGRSNQPQHF
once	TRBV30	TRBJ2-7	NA	TGTGCCTGGAGTGTACGACCTGTCTTC	CAWSVRPVF
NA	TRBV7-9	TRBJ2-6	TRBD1	TGTGCCAGCAGCTCGACAGGGGCTGGGGCCAACGTCCTGACTTTC	CASSSTGAGANVLTF
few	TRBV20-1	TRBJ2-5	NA	TGCAGTGCCGCAAAGCTCCAAGAGACCCAGTACTTC	CSAAKLQETQYF
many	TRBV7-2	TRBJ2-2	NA	TGTGCCAGCAGCTTGGGAGGCAGCTTTCGCACCGGGGAGCTGTTTTTT	CASSLGGSFRTGELFF
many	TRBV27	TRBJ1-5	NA	TGTGCCAGCAGTCCCGGCCATATCAATCAGCCCCAGCATTTT	CASSPGHINQPQHF